Included here is one T cell receptor beta chain sequence, with context. Its antigen is not yet known. The CDR3 end is not reached by the read, which stops 3 residues before it; the germline J gene fills it in. For sequencing, equivalent amounts of genomic DNA were input from CVID and control samples. For every sample, a 60 bp segment covering the rearranged TCRbeta CDR3 region was amplified and then sequenced. TCRbeta amplification used the immunoSEQ assay, a bias-corrected multiplex PCR with high-throughput sequencing. The source study handled its data this way. Every unique nucleotide sequence was considered a clone and was annotated with V, D and J genes, copy number and frequency. Sequences were labeled productive if in frame, and non-productive if out of frame or containing stop codons. As previously described, clonality was calculated on the basis of Shannon's entropy. Mean CDR3 Kyte-Doolittle hydropathy was derived from the predicted amino acid sequences of productive clones. Using the R hclust function, scaled V gene usage was clustered hierarchically with Manhattan distance and complete linkage. Sharing of clones by CDR3 amino acid sequence was evaluated through resampling of 12 repertoires per group over 100 rounds. The repertoires were screened for around 70 published EBV-specific TCRbeta sequences and approximately 230 published CMV-specific TCRbeta sequences. A couple of CVID samples that yielded fewer than 10,000 sequences were excluded from the analysis, so approximately 40 CVID repertoires were retained. TCRdb obtained this table from immuneACCESS and retained in-frame rearrangements with V and J assigned. These tables miss some clones; where compared with another copy, unresolved V genes account for less than half of the shortfall, and the remainder is unexplained. That table gives V, J and clone size, and the DNA gave D and trimming. The sample comprises some 11,000 clones, and every one was counted more than once. Together, the top ten hold approximately 6.9% of the sample.

V has 5 bases trimmed and J has 8 bases trimmed; junction bases matching no gene number 11. CDR1 LNHDA and CDR2 SQIVND were looked up in the germline V gene (reference sequence). The CDR3 holds 17 amino acids from the cysteine to the phenylalanine. The DNA shown is the part of the CDR3 that was read: 42 bases, in frame from base 1. This sample was taken from a study of T cell clonality in common variable immunodeficiency (dated by TCRdb to the mid-2010s). Standard criteria, namely reduction of serum IgG, IgA and/or IgM below the normal range together with specific antibody deficiency, were applied for the diagnosis of CVID. A total of 44 subjects (about 15 female and about 29 male; age range about 9 to 64 years, mean age around 40) were included in the CVID group. Both CVID patients and healthy controls were predominantly of Caucasian heritage. All CVID subjects had received replacement immunoglobulin therapy for at least one year at the time of study participation. At the time of blood collection, no CVID subject was ill or was being treated with immunomodulatory or immunosuppressive medication. Heparinized peripheral whole blood samples of about 5 to 8 ml were collected from each donor. Genomic DNA from adults with common variable immune deficiency (CVID) and from healthy adult controls was the source for sequencing TCRbeta CDR3 repertoires. To isolate peripheral blood mononuclear cells, diluted blood was subjected to density centrifugation over Hypaque 1077 or Ficoll-Paque. Genomic DNA was obtained from unsorted mononuclear cells using either Qiagen column purification or a centrifugation-based method.

Overall study outcomes, separate from this receptor: Increased TCRbeta clonality was found in CVID subjects compared with healthy controls (t-test p = 0.018), with the increase being most characteristic of about a third of subjects. Fewer TCRbeta clones were shared among CVID subjects than among healthy controls (p < 0.0001). Patient heterogeneity within the CVID cohort put limits on correlating repertoire features with clinical complications. Although equal DNA input was used, an average of approximately 82,000 unique sequences per sample was obtained for controls, compared with some 30,000 for CVID samples. It was noted by the authors that sequencing of the repertoires of T cell subpopulations would be needed to clarify the cause of the increased clonality in CVID. Fewer deletions and N-nucleotide insertions were reportedly observed in CVID TCRbeta sequences, and highly modified clones with 13 or more V deletions were reportedly absent from CVID TCRbeta sequences.

The source of this sequence is a human donor with common variable immunodeficiency. This chain joins TRBV19 to TRBJ2-1, and TRBD2 aligns with 14 junction nucleotides. Sequenced: peripheral blood mononuclear cells. CDR3 protein: CASSLPRLAGGLHEQFF. CDR3 DNA, as far as it was read: TGTGCCAGTAGTCTCCCTCGACTAGCGGGGGGGCTGCATGAG.